Listed below are T cell receptor beta chains from one sample, sequenced in a study of control samples from healthy donors and cancer patients. The repertoire was sequenced with immunoSEQ multiplex PCR; TCRdb's copy has only in-frame clones and lacks some. The sample holds approximately 190,000 clones; roughly nine tenths are singletons and the top ten take 1.5% to 2%. What was sequenced was blood. The receptors derive from a man aged 30 to 39 in good health. CDR3s include the opening cysteine and the closing phenylalanine or tryptophan. The order of the fields is J gene, V gene, D gene, CDR3 length, clone size, CDR3 DNA, CDR3 protein. A D gene is named only where the DNA matches it firmly. Only part of the rows carry a size: once, few, many, or a class if the clone is expanded.

>TRBJ2-7|TRBV7-9|NA|15|NA
TGTGCCAGCAGCTTAGCATCGGAGGAATCCTACGAGCAGTACTTC
CASSLASEESYEQYF
>TRBJ2-1|TRBV11-2|NA|17|once
TGTGCCAGCAGCTTAGTTGTCGGACCCTTCCTTAACAATGAGCAGTTCTTC
CASSLVVGPFLNNEQFF
>TRBJ2-1|TRBV4-2|TRBD2|18|few
TGTGCCAGCAGCCAAGATCCTTCCGCTAGCGGGGGGGCCAATGAGCAGTTCTTC
CASSQDPSASGGANEQFF
>TRBJ1-2|TRBV19|NA|14|NA
TGTGCCAGTAGTTCCCACCTAAGGCAGGAGGGCTACACCTTC
CASSSHLRQEGYTF
>TRBJ2-1|TRBV6-5|NA|15|NA
TGTGCCAGCAGTTCCGGCTATTTGACCCCTCAGGAGCAGTTCTTC
CASSSGYLTPQEQFF
>TRBJ2-7|TRBV19|NA|13|NA
TGTGCCAGTAGTAAACAAGTCTCCTACGAGCAGTACTTC
CASSKQVSYEQYF
>TRBJ2-3|TRBV27|NA|14|NA
TGTGCCAGCAGTTTAATCCCGAGGTCAGATACGCAGTATTTT
CASSLIPRSDTQYF
>TRBJ2-6|TRBV7-3|TRBD1|14|NA
TGTGCCAGCAGCCCAACGACAGGGGGTAACGTCCTGACTTTC
CASSPTTGGNVLTF
>TRBJ2-2|TRBV14|TRBD2|19|NA
TGTGCCAGCAGCCAAGATGGGCCGACTAGCGGGGGGGGCACCGGGGAGCTGTTTTTT
CASSQDGPTSGGGTGELFF
>TRBJ1-2|TRBV6-6|NA|15|few
TGTGCCAGCAGTTCCAGACAGACTCATAACTATGGCTACACCTTC
CASSSRQTHNYGYTF
>TRBJ2-3|TRBV3-1/TRBV3-2|TRBD2|14|NA
TGTGCCAGCAGTAGCGGGGAGAGCACAGATACGCAGTATTTT
CASSSGESTDTQYF
>TRBJ2-3|TRBV7-9|NA|13|NA
TGTGCCAGCAGCCCGGACTGGCCGGCTACGCAGTATTTT
CASSPDWPATQYF
>TRBJ1-6|TRBV7-9|NA|13|NA
TGTGCCAGCAGCTTAGGTGCAGTCTCACCCCTCCACTTT
CASSLGAVSPLHF
>TRBJ1-6|TRBV27|NA|17|NA
TGTGCCAGCAGTTCTCCGCGGGGACGGCCCTATAATTCACCCCTCCACTTT
CASSSPRGRPYNSPLHF
>TRBJ1-2|TRBV19|NA|14|NA
TGTGCCAGTAGTAAAAGCGGGAATAACTATGGCTACACCTTC
CASSKSGNNYGYTF
>TRBJ1-6|TRBV28|TRBD1|14|NA
TGTGCCAGCAGTAGGGGGGACAGGCATTCACCCCTCCACTTT
CASSRGDRHSPLHF
>TRBJ1-5|TRBV11-2|TRBD1|16|NA
TGTGCCAGCAGCTTGACCGGGACAGGGGGCAATCAGCCCCAGCATTTT
CASSLTGTGGNQPQHF
>TRBJ2-3|TRBV2|NA|12|NA
TGTGCCAGCAAACCTGACGGCGATACGCAGTATTTT
CASKPDGDTQYF
>TRBJ1-1|TRBV15|NA|18|NA
TGTGCCACCCGGGAGACCGTCGAAACGTGGACAAAGGGTACTGAAGCTTTCTTT
CATRETVETWTKGTEAFF
>TRBJ1-4|TRBV9|TRBD1|16|NA
TGTGCCAGCAGCCTTGCACCGGGACAGGGGAATGAAAAACTGTTTTTT
CASSLAPGQGNEKLFF
>TRBJ1-6|TRBV7-2|NA|15|NA
TGTGCCAGTAAAGACAGGATCGGGTATAATTCACCCCTCCACTTT
CASKDRIGYNSPLHF
>TRBJ1-4|TRBV2|NA|14|NA
TGTGCCAGCAGAGGGTCCGGGAGGGATGAAAAACTGTTTTTT
CASRGSGRDEKLFF
>TRBJ1-3|TRBV7-9|TRBD1|11|NA
TGTGCCAGCGGACAGGTGGGACGGGGCTATTTT
CASGQVGRGYF
>TRBJ2-1|TRBV11-1|TRBD2|15|NA
TGTGCCAGCAGCCTAGCGGGGGCCATCTACAATGAGCAGTTCTTC
CASSLAGAIYNEQFF
>TRBJ1-2|TRBV20-1|TRBD1|18|NA
TGCAGTGCTAGTGCCCCCAAACAGGGGGTATCGGGGCATGTCGGTTACACCTTC
CSASAPKQGVSGHVGYTF
>TRBJ2-7|TRBV10-2|NA|14|NA
TGCGCCAGCAGTGAGTGGAGCGGACCCTACGAGCAGTACTTC
CASSEWSGPYEQYF
>TRBJ1-4|TRBV20-1|NA|13|NA
TGCAGTGCTAGTGAAGGTATAGGGGAAAAACTGTTTTTT
CSASEGIGEKLFF
>TRBJ1-3|TRBV30|NA|14|NA
TGTGCCTGGAGTTACACGAACTCTGGAAACACCATATATTTT
CAWSYTNSGNTIYF
>TRBJ1-6|TRBV6-5|TRBD1|14|NA
TGTGCCAGCAGTTACGACAGGGGGGGTTCACCCCTCCACTTT
CASSYDRGGSPLHF
>TRBJ2-1|TRBV5-4|TRBD2|14|few
TGTGCCAGCAGCTTGGCTAGCGGGGATCGGGAGCAGTTCTTC
CASSLASGDREQFF
>TRBJ1-6|TRBV6-5|NA|12|NA
TGTGCCAGCAGCGTAATCAATTCACCCCTCCACTTT
CASSVINSPLHF
>TRBJ1-5|TRBV2|NA|13|NA
TGTGCCAGCAGTGATGGAGGCAATCAGCCCCAGCATTTT
CASSDGGNQPQHF
>TRBJ1-6|TRBV19|NA|15|NA
TGTGCCAGCCAACCCCTCGACGCGTATAATTCACCCCTCCACTTT
CASQPLDAYNSPLHF
>TRBJ1-3|TRBV7-9|NA|14|NA
TGTGCCAGCAGCTCGGACGGTTCTGGAAACACCATATATTTT
CASSSDGSGNTIYF
>TRBJ1-2|TRBV7-2|NA|17|NA
TGTGCCAGCAGCTTAGCGCTTTTAATGGCCAGGAAGGATGGCTACACCTTC
CASSLALLMARKDGYTF
>TRBJ2-5|TRBV18|NA|17|NA
TGTGCCAGCTCACTTACGGGGGCACTAACAAACCAAGAGACCCAGTACTTC
CASSLTGALTNQETQYF
>TRBJ2-3|TRBV30|TRBD2|17|NA
TGTGCCTGGAGTGTACAATGGGCTAGCGGGAGCACAGATACGCAGTATTTT
CAWSVQWASGSTDTQYF
>TRBJ2-3|TRBV27|NA|15|NA
TGTGCCAGCAGTTTCGCGCACCAGACAACAGATACGCAGTATTTT
CASSFAHQTTDTQYF
>TRBJ2-7|TRBV24-1|NA|11|NA
TGTGCCACCAGTGATTCATACGAGCAGTACTTC
CATSDSYEQYF
>TRBJ1-6|TRBV2|NA|14|NA
TGTGCCAGCAGTAACCGGGTCCAGCCTTCACCCCTCCACTTT
CASSNRVQPSPLHF
>TRBJ1-2|TRBV5-1|TRBD1|16|NA
TGCGCCAGCAAATCTACAGGGGCGATGGGGAACTATGGCTACACCTTC
CASKSTGAMGNYGYTF
>TRBJ1-2|TRBV9|NA|17|once
TGTGCCAGCAGCCTCCGACTGGGGGGTCTGGCAGACTATGGCTACACCTTC
CASSLRLGGLADYGYTF
>TRBJ1-5|TRBV7-2|NA|14|NA
TGTGCCACCAGTCCAGGGAGTCGCAATCAGCCCCAGCATTTT
CATSPGSRNQPQHF
>TRBJ1-2|TRBV7-6|TRBD1|15|NA
TGTGCCAGCAGTTCAAACTCCGGGACAGGCTATGGCTACACCTTC
CASSSNSGTGYGYTF
>TRBJ2-1|TRBV19|NA|13|once
TGTGCCAGTAGTTCACCCACCTACAATGAGCAGTTCTTC
CASSSPTYNEQFF
>TRBJ1-1|TRBV12-3/TRBV12-4|NA|13|NA
TGTGCCAGCAGTTTAAGGGTATTAACTGAAGCTTTCTTT
CASSLRVLTEAFF
>TRBJ2-7|TRBV11-2|TRBD2|16|NA
TGTGCCAGCAGCTTAGATTACGTCGGGGGGGCCTACGAGCAGTACTTC
CASSLDYVGGAYEQYF
>TRBJ2-2|TRBV11-2|NA|17|NA
TGTGCCAGCAGCTTAGGGACCGGTCTTGCGAACACCGGGGAGCTGTTTTTT
CASSLGTGLANTGELFF
>TRBJ1-1|TRBV5-5|TRBD1|15|NA
TGTGCCAGCAGCTCGCGGGACAGCCGGAACACTGAAGCTTTCTTT
CASSSRDSRNTEAFF
>TRBJ2-6|TRBV2|TRBD1|17|NA
TGTGCCAGCAGTGATCGGGACAGGGTAGCTGGGGCCAACGTCCTGACTTTC
CASSDRDRVAGANVLTF
>TRBJ2-7|TRBV18|NA|12|NA
TGTGCCAGCTCACCACATCCCCCCGAGCAGTACTTC
CASSPHPPEQYF
>TRBJ1-2|TRBV27|TRBD1|12|NA
TGTGCCAGCGGAGACAGGGGGCTCGGCTACACCTTC
CASGDRGLGYTF
>TRBJ1-5|TRBV2|NA|13|NA
TGTGCCAGCAATTCTAGCCCGGATCAGCCCCAGCATTTT
CASNSSPDQPQHF
>TRBJ2-7|TRBV9|NA|15|NA
TGTGCCAGCAGCGTTTCCCCGGCGGGCCCGGAGGAGCAGTACTTC
CASSVSPAGPEEQYF
>TRBJ2-3|TRBV20-1|TRBD2|17|NA
TGCAGTGCTAGTGGATATCTAAGCGGGGGGGGTTCAGATACGCAGTATTTT
CSASGYLSGGGSDTQYF